This T cell receptor beta chain was sequenced in a study of blood T cells in healthy people across ages. General study points: Estimates drawn from one million T cells were deemed to understate diversity. Both higher diversity and more naive CD4+ cells marked long-lived donors when set against aged donors.

It was with a sample-barcoded 5' primer and a J-beta primer mix that a second PCR of roughly 7 to 12 cycles was run. Tags on each cDNA molecule came from a template-switch adaptor with 12 random nucleotides. Each CDR3 protein is one row after TCRdb ran MiXCR on the 5' RACE reads. The table has around 620,000 distinct CDR3 sequences, 25% to 30% seen once. V lost 5 bases, J lost 6 bases, and 10 bases stayed unmatched. This CDR3 spans 15 amino acids. Germline CDR1 DFQATT, CDR2 SNEGSKA (reference sequence). About this clonotype: Its antigen is still unknown.

The receptor's source is a woman in her 70s in good health. This chain uses TRBV20-1 with TRBJ2-3; 11 bases fit TRBD2. Sequencing used blood. The CDR3 spells CSARNSGGASDTQYF. The CDR3 DNA reads TGCAGTGCTCGTAATAGCGGGGGGGCTTCTGATACGCAGTATTTT.